Below, 30 T cell receptor beta chains from the same sample are listed, as sequenced in a study of blood T cell repertoires in COVID-19. Repertoires were generated with immunoSEQ multiplex PCR, while TCRdb's copy carries only in-frame clones and drops some. There are about 210,000 clones in the sample; about 87% occur only once, and 2% to 2.5% lies in the top ten. Sequenced sample: PBMCs or T cells enriched from blood (not recorded which). All receptors come from a woman aged 40-49 years with acute COVID-19.

J is TRBJ2-1 and V is TRBV9; 7 bases line up with TRBD2. Germline V gives CDR1 SGDLS, CDR2 YYNGEE. V lost 0 bases and J lost 5; bases outside the gene matches: 11. The CDR3 consists of 17 residues. CDR3 loop: CASSVDGGISAHNEQFF. Written as DNA, the CDR3 is TGTGCCAGCAGCGTAGACGGGGGGATCTCGGCTCACAATGAGCAGTTCTTC.

This clone was observed once. In the same sample, other DNA sequences code for this CDR3. This chain joins TRBV27 and TRBJ2-2; a possible D gene is TRBD2 (5 bases). Germline CDR1 and CDR2: MNHEY and SMNVEV (reference sequence). This CDR3 contains 14 residues. V gave up 2 bases and J gave up 1 base, with 5 bases separating them. The CDR3 DNA sequence: TGTGCCAGCAGTTTAGGGAGGAACACCGGGGAGCTGTTTTTT. Protein product: CASSLGRNTGELFF.

The chain is built from TRBV7-7 and TRBJ1-2, with 7 positions matching TRBD1. The germline V gene encodes CDR1 SSHAT and CDR2 FNYEAQ (reference sequence). V gave up 6 bases and J gave up 5 bases; unmatched junction bases: 9. The CDR3 is made up of 14 amino acids. The CDR3 spells CASSTSRQGYGYTF. The CDR3 region has the DNA TGTGCCAGCAGTACTTCACGACAGGGTTATGGCTACACCTTC.

The gene calls are TRBV19 and TRBJ1-1; D is undetermined. Trimming removed 3 bases at V and 5 bases at J, with 13 bases between. From germline, CDR1 is LNHDA and CDR2 SQIVND (reference sequence). This CDR3 spans 14 amino acids. This CDR3 is CASSIVVTGTEAFF. In DNA form, the CDR3 reads TGTGCCAGTAGTATCGTGGTCACGGGGACTGAAGCTTTCTTT.

This clone was detected a few times. The chain uses TRBV24-1 and TRBJ2-1; the D gene is possibly TRBD1 (6 bases). There are 16 residues in the CDR3. CDR1 and CDR2 from the germline V gene are KGHDR and SFDVKD. Trimming cost V 1 base and J 8 bases, with 17 bases left between them. The CDR3 here is CATSDFVRTRGYEQFF. CDR3 in DNA: TGTGCCACCAGTGATTTTGTCAGGACAAGGGGGTATGAGCAGTTCTTC.

As regards this clone: A junction end diverges from the germline sequence, so it may reflect a read error. This chain joins TRBV19 and TRBJ1-1; possibly TRBD1 for D (5 bases). This CDR3 comprises 14 residues. In germline, CDR1 is LNHDA, CDR2 SQIVND (reference sequence). This CDR3 reads CASSISGPNTEAFF. Written as DNA, the CDR3 is TGTGCCAGCAGTATCTCAGGGCCGAACACTGAAGCTTTCTTT.

This clone was seen a few times. The CDR3 protein is CASSLDRDTDTQYF. The CDR3 coding sequence is TGTGCCAGCAGCTTGGACAGGGACACAGATACGCAGTATTTT. The chain combines TRBV5-8 with TRBJ2-3, with D possibly matching TRBD1 (6 bases). Germline V CDR1 and CDR2: SGHTS, YDEGEE. V was clipped by 0 bases and J by 2 bases, with 7 bases between them. The CDR3 has 14 residues.

This chain links TRBV19 with TRBJ1-5, with D unresolved. Germline V lookup: CDR1 LNHDA, CDR2 SQIVND (reference sequence). The V gene lost 7 bases and the J gene lost 1 base, with 8 bases spanning the gap. The CDR3 spans 13 residues. The CDR3 loop reads CASTTKSNQPQHF. The DNA for the CDR3 is TGTGCCAGTACCACTAAGAGCAATCAGCCCCAGCATTTT. Variable domain in full (rest from reference TRBV19 and TRBJ1-5): DGGITQSPKYLFRKEGQNVTLSCEQNLNHDAMYWYRQDPGQGLRLIYYSQIVNDFQKGDIAEGYSVSREKKESFPLTVTSAQKNPTAFYLCASTTKSNQPQHFGDGTRLSIL.

The V call is TRBV6-5, the J call TRBJ1-2; D uncertain. Germline values: CDR1 MNHEY, CDR2 SVGAGI. This CDR3 has 13 residues. Trimming left V 7 bases short and J 8 bases short, with 17 bases between. The CDR3: CASTPVHFRGYTF. The CDR3 DNA is TGTGCCAGCACCCCGGTCCACTTCCGGGGCTACACCTTC.

The count of this clone is one. The V and J genes are TRBV6-7 and TRBJ2-7; 11 nucleotides line up with TRBD2. TRBV6-7 is sorted into the ORF group, with uncertain function. This CDR3 has 16 amino acids. The V segment lost 0 bases and the J segment 4 bases; nucleotides outside the gene matches: 5. DNA for the CDR3: TGTGCCAGCAGTTACTCAGAGGCTAGCGGGGGGTACGAGCAGTACTTC. Protein sequence: CASSYSEASGGYEQYF.

As concerns this clone: A junction end diverges from the germline sequence, so it may reflect a read error. This chain links TRBV6-5 with TRBJ2-5; 7 bases match TRBD1. CDR1 is MNHEY, CDR2 SVGAGI, per germline. The CDR3 is made up of 13 amino acids. The CDR3 region is CASAEFPPDRVDF. The CDR3 region has the DNA TGTGCCAGCGCAGAATTTCCCCCCGACAGGGTTGACTTC.

The chain uses TRBV30 and TRBJ2-2; 15 bases line up with TRBD2. V shed 5 bases, J shed 7 bases, and the junction held 8 bases outside the gene matches. This CDR3 spans 16 amino acids. Germline loops: CDR1 GTSNPN, CDR2 SVGIG (reference sequence). CDR3: CAWDPGTSGRIGELFF. In DNA, the CDR3 is TGTGCCTGGGACCCTGGGACTAGCGGGAGGATCGGGGAGCTGTTTTTT. Looking up the rest from reference TRBV30 and TRBJ2-2 gives the full variable domain: SQTIHQWPATLVQPVGSPLSLECTVEGTSNPNLYWYRQAAGRGLQLLFYSVGIGQISSEVPQNLSASRPQDRQFILSSKKLLLSDSGFYLCAWDPGTSGRIGELFFGEGSRLTVL.

The gene calls are TRBV30 and TRBJ1-2; D is perhaps TRBD1 (6 bases). The V and J ends lost 4 bases and 3 bases respectively, with 9 bases between them. The CDR3 extends over 12 amino acids. CDR1 is GTSNPN, CDR2 SVGIG, per germline (reference sequence). CDR3 DNA sequence: TGTGCCTGGACAGGGGAAGACTATGGCTACACCTTC. The encoded protein is CAWTGEDYGYTF.

The chain uses TRBV6-5 and TRBJ2-7, with D possibly TRBD2 on 6 matching bases. The V end lost 0 bases, the J end lost 7 bases, and 16 bases lay between the germline ends. There are 15 residues in the CDR3. Germline V gene lookup returns CDR1 MNHEY and CDR2 SVGAGI. The CDR3 DNA reads TGTGCCAGCAGTTACTCGATTGGGGGGTTGAGAGAGCAGTACTTC. This gives the protein CASSYSIGGLREQYF.

On this clone itself: The junction differs from germline at one of its ends, possibly a read error. V gene TRBV23-1 combines with J gene TRBJ1-2, with 7 positions matching TRBD1. TRBV23-1 carries the ORF label, with uncertain function. There are 13 residues in the CDR3. DNA of the CDR3: TGCGCCAGCAGTCAATCCAACAGGGGAACGGCCCGCTTC. It encodes CASSQSNRGTARF.

The chain has TRBV2 and TRBJ1-2; unclear D gene. Germline loops: CDR1 SNHLY, CDR2 FYNNEI. Trimming stripped 3 bases from V and 4 bases from J, with 9 bases between. CDR3 length equals 13 residues. The CDR3 coding sequence is TGTGCCAGCAGTGAGATACAGAGCTATGGCTACACCTTC. Translated, it gives CASSEIQSYGYTF. The full variable domain, rest sourced from reference TRBV2 and TRBJ1-2, is EPEVTQTPSHQVTQMGQEVILRCVPISNHLYFYWYRQILGQKVEFLVSFYNNEISEKSEIFDDQFSVERPDGSNFTLKIRSTKLEDSAMYFCASSEIQSYGYTFGSGTRLTVV.

The CDR3 loop is CASSLRSIQGNGNEQFF. DNA for the CDR3: TGTGCCAGCAGTTTAAGGTCGATACAGGGGAACGGCAATGAGCAGTTCTTC. The chain is built from TRBV27 and TRBJ2-1; 7 nucleotides agree with TRBD1. With 2 bases clipped from V and 6 bases from J, the junction kept 13 bases outside the gene matches. The CDR3 contains 17 residues. The germline gives CDR1 MNHEY, CDR2 SMNVEV (reference sequence).

This clone was detected only once. The chain couples TRBV27 to TRBJ1-2; 9 bases agree with TRBD1. Germline CDR1 reads MNHEY; CDR2 reads SMNVEV (reference sequence). The V segment lost 8 bases and the J segment 10 bases; nucleotides outside the gene matches: 5. The CDR3 covers 11 residues. CDR3 residues: CASGDRVDYTF. The CDR3 bases are TGTGCCAGCGGGGACAGGGTCGACTACACCTTC.

The CDR3 DNA is TGCGCCAGCAGCTGGAGACAGGGTCGGGCAGATACGCAGTATTTT. The encoded protein is CASSWRQGRADTQYF. The V gene is TRBV5-1, the J gene TRBJ2-3; 7 nucleotides align to TRBD1. CDR1 and CDR2 from the germline V gene are SGHRS and YFSETQ. Unmatched junction bases numbered 8, after V lost 3 bases and J lost 4 bases. The CDR3 runs 15 residues.

The V and J genes are TRBV6-5 and TRBJ2-7; 10 positions agree with TRBD1. V lost 5 bases, J lost 2 bases, and 6 bases stayed unmatched. CDR3 length: 15 amino acids. Germline V gene data show CDR1 as MNHEY and CDR2 as SVGAGI. CDR3 bases: TGTGCCAGCAGTCATGGGGGGACAGGGGCCTACGAGCAGTACTTC. Its protein product is CASSHGGTGAYEQYF.

This clone has a handful of counts. The J gene is TRBJ2-3, the V gene TRBV11-2; maybe TRBD1 (8 bases). V was clipped by 1 base and J by 4 bases, with 18 bases between them. The germline V gene encodes CDR1 SGHAT and CDR2 FQNNGV. The length of the CDR3 is 17 residues. CDR3 sequence reads: CASSLAGRQGAPDTQYF. CDR3 in DNA: TGTGCCAGCAGCTTAGCCGGGAGGCAGGGGGCCCCAGATACGCAGTATTTT.

This clone was observed a few times. The chain couples TRBV11-2 to TRBJ1-6; D perhaps matches TRBD1 (6 bases). V lost 5 bases, J lost 11 bases, and 13 bases lay in between. The CDR3 has 13 amino acids. CDR1 is SGHAT, CDR2 FQNNGV, per germline. The CDR3 loop reads CASSPAGGPPLHF. CDR3 nucleotides: TGTGCCAGCAGCCCGGCCGGGGGGCCACCCCTCCACTTT. The full variable domain, its missing parts supplied by reference TRBV11-2 and TRBJ1-6, is EAGVAQSPRYKIIEKRQSVAFWCNPISGHATLYWYQQILGQGPKLLIQFQNNGVVDDSQLPKDRFSAERLKGVDSTLKIQPAKLEDSAVYLCASSPAGGPPLHFGNGTRLTVT.

The rearrangement joins TRBV3-1 (or the pseudogene TRBV3-2) to TRBJ2-1; D is possibly TRBD1 (6 bases). V gave up 4 bases and J gave up 0 bases, with 13 bases separating them. Germline lookup yields CDR1 LGHDT and CDR2 YNNKEL (reference sequence). This CDR3 spans 16 amino acids. CDR3: CASSRSTGLSYNEQFF. The CDR3 DNA reads as TGTGCCAGCAGCCGATCAACAGGGCTCTCCTACAATGAGCAGTTCTTC.

This chain connects TRBV19 to TRBJ1-5; 7 nucleotides agree with TRBD1. With V trimmed by 5 bases and J by 5 bases, 9 bases remained unmatched. This CDR3 region has 15 residues. Per germline, CDR1 LNHDA and CDR2 SQIVND (reference sequence). This chain's CDR3 is CASSSDRMGDQPQHF. DNA of the CDR3: TGTGCCAGTAGTTCGGACAGGATGGGGGATCAGCCCCAGCATTTT.

This chain joins TRBV27 and TRBJ2-7, with TRBD1 matching 10 bases. CDR3 length equals 16 residues. V lost 6 bases and J lost 4; bases outside the gene matches: 12. Germline V CDR1 and CDR2: MNHEY, SMNVEV (reference sequence). Here the CDR3 DNA reads TGTGCCAGCAGCCCCCCCACAGACAGGGGGCGGTACGAGCAGTACTTC. As protein: CASSPPTDRGRYEQYF.

The chain combines TRBV11-2 with TRBJ2-3, with D possibly TRBD1 on 6 matching bases. In germline, CDR1 is SGHAT, CDR2 FQNNGV. The CDR3 is 14 amino acids. Trimming stripped 5 bases from V and 2 bases from J, with 11 bases between. CDR3 sequence: CASSKTGATDTQYF. DNA for the CDR3: TGTGCCAGCAGCAAGACAGGAGCCACAGATACGCAGTATTTT.

The chain employs TRBV5-4 and TRBJ2-1, with D possibly TRBD2 on 5 matching bases. Trimming removed 3 bases from V and 10 bases from J, with 11 bases in between. Germline V CDR1 and CDR2: SGHNT, YYREEE (reference sequence). The CDR3 is 12 amino acids. CDR3 in DNA: TGTGCCAGCAGCTGGCTGAGGGAAGAGCAGTTCTTC. Protein: CASSWLREEQFF.

DNA of the CDR3: TGTGCCAGCAGCTCCCGGCCGGGGGAGGCCTTCTACGAGCAGTACGTC. Amino acid sequence: CASSSRPGEAFYEQYV. The V call is TRBV5-4, the J call TRBJ2-7; D is perhaps TRBD2 (6 bases). The CDR3 has 16 amino acids. The V and J ends lost 3 bases and 3 bases respectively, with 19 bases between them. Germline V gene sequence: CDR1 SGHNT, CDR2 YYREEE (reference sequence).

This clone was found once. The V gene is TRBV5-1, the J gene TRBJ2-7; a weak D match, TRBD1 (6 bases). The CDR3 is made up of 16 amino acids. Germline CDR1 reads SGHRS; CDR2 reads YFSETQ. Trimming removed 4 bases from V and 2 bases from J, with 19 bases in between. CDR3: CASSPGTGILAYEQYV. CDR3 bases: TGCGCCAGCAGCCCGGGCACAGGGATACTTGCCTACGAGCAGTACGTC.

V is TRBV19 and J is TRBJ2-1; possibly TRBD1 for D (6 bases). This CDR3 comprises 14 residues. In germline, CDR1 is LNHDA, CDR2 SQIVND (reference sequence). V lost 4 bases and J 3 bases, leaving 10 bases between the germline ends. The chain's CDR3 is CASSSDRRYNEQFF. DNA for the CDR3: TGTGCCAGTAGTAGCGACAGGCGCTACAATGAGCAGTTCTTC.